The source of this TCR beta chain is a study of T cells in Graves' hyperthyroidism and ophthalmopathy. Authors of the study amplified TCR beta CDR3 regions from RNA transcripts. The study used the HTBI primer set for a first-round RT-PCR of the TCR CDR3. TCRdb passed the multiplex PCR reads through MiXCR, listing each CDR3 protein once. This sample has roughly 290,000 distinct CDR3 sequences, with 10% to 15% found just once. This clonotype has more than one count but fewer than ten. The CDR3 runs to 10 residues. Per germline, CDR1 MNHEY and CDR2 SVGEGT. This clonotype was obtained from a woman between 25 and 40 years old with Graves' hyperthyroidism that later progressed to Graves' ophthalmopathy. Sequenced input: blood. This chain joins TRBV6-2 or TRBV6-3 and TRBJ2-5, with D possibly being TRBD1 (6 bases). The CDR3: CAGGQETQYF. Here the CDR3 DNA reads TGTGCAGGGGGTCAAGAGACCCAGTACTTC.